This is a list of T cell receptor beta chains from one sample in a study of cytomegalovirus exposure and HLA in healthy donors. Here immunoSEQ multiplex PCR was the method, and the copy in TCRdb shows in-frame clones only, minus some. The data hold under 150,000 clones, with 8.9% observed a single time. The source material was PBMCs. The receptors shown here come from a woman aged 40 to 50 in good health and CMV-seropositive. CDR3s include the opening cysteine and the closing phenylalanine or tryptophan. A D gene is named only where the DNA matches it firmly. Where a row states a size, it is once, few, many or the class of an expanded clone; other rows omit it.

TRBJ2-5	TRBD2	-	TRBV9	TGTGCCAGCAGCGTAGGGGGACTAGCGGGGGAGACCCAGTACTTC	CASSVGGLAGETQYF
TRBJ1-1	-	-	TRBV6-1	TGTGCCAGCAGCCCACAGGGTTACACTGAAGCTTTCTTT	CASSPQGYTEAFF
TRBJ2-1	TRBD2	-	TRBV7-2	TGTGCCAGCAGCACTAGCGGGGGGTTGGTTGAGCAGTTCTTC	CASSTSGGLVEQFF
TRBJ1-6	-	-	TRBV6-6	TGTGCCAGCAGTTATGGGGCCCATTCACCCCTCCACTTT	CASSYGAHSPLHF
TRBJ1-1	-	-	TRBV7-2	TGTGCCAGCAGCTTAGTGGCGGCGATTGCCACTGAAGCTTTCTTT	CASSLVAAIATEAFF
TRBJ2-5	TRBD1	few	TRBV9	TGTGCCAGCAGCGGAAACAGGGGGCTGCCCAAAGAGACCCAGTACTTC	CASSGNRGLPKETQYF
TRBJ2-1	TRBD2	-	TRBV27	TGTGCCAGCAGGGCTAGCGGGGGGGGTATATACAATGAGCAGTTCTTC	CASRASGGGIYNEQFF
TRBJ2-7	TRBD2	few	TRBV6-5	TGTGCCAGCAGTTACGGTAGCGGGGGTTCCTACGAGCAGTACTTC	CASSYGSGGSYEQYF
TRBJ2-3	TRBD1	few	TRBV27	TGTGCCAGCAGCCCTTGGATCGGGACAGGGTTAAATACGCAGTATTTT	CASSPWIGTGLNTQYF
TRBJ1-5	-	few	TRBV6-1	TGTGCCAGCAGACATGAAAGCAATCAGCCCCAGCATTTT	CASRHESNQPQHF
TRBJ2-7	TRBD1	few	TRBV19	TGTGCCAGTAGCCGGGACAGGGGCTACGAGCAGTACTTC	CASSRDRGYEQYF
TRBJ2-2	TRBD2	few	TRBV5-1	TGCGCCAGCAGCTTGACTAGCGGGGGACTCACCGGGGAGCTGTTTTTT	CASSLTSGGLTGELFF
TRBJ1-5	-	-	TRBV2	TGTGCCAGCAGCAGGGGTCCCAATCAGCCCCAGCATTTT	CASSRGPNQPQHF
TRBJ1-2	-	-	TRBV19	TGTGCCAGTAATCTGGGAGGCTATGGCTACACCTTC	CASNLGGYGYTF
TRBJ2-7	-	few	TRBV6-1	TGTGCCAGCAGTGTAGTAAGCTACGAGCAGTACTTC	CASSVVSYEQYF
TRBJ1-6	-	-	TRBV5-1	TGCGCCAGCAGCTTGGGGGAAGGGGGTAATAATTCACCCCTCCACTTT	CASSLGEGGNNSPLHF
TRBJ1-1	-	-	TRBV5-4	TGTGCCAGCAGCTTGGCATCAGGGTATAGGGACACTGAAGCTTTCTTT	CASSLASGYRDTEAFF
TRBJ2-5	-	-	TRBV27	TGTGCCAGCAGCCCCGAGGGCGGGGCGTACCAAGAGACCCAGTACTTC	CASSPEGGAYQETQYF
TRBJ2-5	-	few	TRBV19	TGTGCCAGTAGTACCAGGACAGATAGGACCCAGTACTTC	CASSTRTDRTQYF
TRBJ2-2	TRBD1	-	TRBV19	TGTGCCAGTAGTATGACAGGGTTTCCCGCGAACACCGGGGAGCTGTTTTTT	CASSMTGFPANTGELFF
TRBJ1-3	-	-	TRBV5-1	TGCGCCAGCAGCCCGAGGATAGACGGAAACACCATATATTTT	CASSPRIDGNTIYF
TRBJ1-1	-	-	TRBV6-1	TGTGCCAGCAGTGAACGGGGAGGGAGGGGGGGGAACACTGAAGCTTTCTTT	CASSERGGRGGNTEAFF
TRBJ1-5	TRBD1	-	TRBV6-5	TGTGCCAGCAGTCGGGACAGGGGGCGGGGACAGCCCCAGCATTTT	CASSRDRGRGQPQHF
TRBJ1-1	-	few	TRBV7-3	TGTGCCAGCAGCTTAACAGGAGGACCTGGCGGTGAAGCTTTCTTT	CASSLTGGPGGEAFF
TRBJ2-2	-	few	TRBV7-6	TGTGCCAGCAGCTTAGGACGGGATACCGGGGAGCTGTTTTTT	CASSLGRDTGELFF
TRBJ1-1	TRBD1	few	TRBV5-1	TGCGCCAGCAGCCACCTGCCGACAGGGGATACCTCCTACACTGAAGCTTTCTTT	CASSHLPTGDTSYTEAFF
TRBJ1-1	-	-	TRBV15	TGTGCCACCAGCGTAGACTTGAACACTGAAGCTTTCTTT	CATSVDLNTEAFF